This T cell receptor beta chain appears in the sequencing data of a study of memory CD4+ T cells and cytomegalovirus serostatus (dated by TCRdb to about 2019). Study-level background: The cohort comprised 33 healthy Belgian adults, 9 CMV seropositive and some 24 CMV seronegative. CD4+ memory TCRbeta repertoires of a Belgian cohort with known cytomegalovirus serostatus were sequenced in order to replicate a published TCR-based CMV serostatus classifier. Summary of the overall study and its limitations: The results were read as suggesting that the CMV-associated TCR signature is, for the most part, present in the CD4+ memory repertoire. Only CD4+CD45RO+ memory cells were sequenced, in contrast to the original study, which included naive and memory CD4+ and CD8+ populations. On the Belgian cohort, the classifier built on the original framework reached a median bootstrapped AUC of approximately 0.94, with a 95% CI of 0.76-1.00. For CMV serostatus prediction, a median bootstrapped AUC of approximately 0.95 was reached with the original framework, and a median bootstrapped AUC of roughly 0.89 was reached with a US-trained random forest. Of around 160 previously reported CMV-associated TCRbeta sequences, around 70 appeared in the CD4+ memory repertoires, each in one to five individuals.

Remarks on this clone: Its antigen remains unidentified. One base away there is no much larger clone; base qualities are not given.

The Quick-DNA Microprep Kit was used to extract genomic DNA from the sorted cells. TCRbeta DNA was amplified with the immunoSEQ hsTCRbeta kit following the manufacturer's protocol. TCRbeta libraries were sequenced on an Illumina MiSeq instrument. The study's processing was this. Once out-of-frame sequences had been removed, fewer than 2.5 million distinct TCRbeta sequences were left, which works out to an average of approximately 70,000 per individual. Each individual was scored by the count of about 150 previously reported CMV-associated TCRbeta sequences and the total productive distinct TCRbeta count. A beta-binomial model was reimplemented in Python, and random forests from scikit-learn, run with default parameters, were trained on data from the US cohort. On the Belgian cohort, classifier performance was reported as the median AUC, along with percentile confidence intervals, across 10,000 bootstrap iterations. TCRdb took over this immuneACCESS table, retaining in-frame rearrangements with V and J assigned. Such tables are incomplete; in checked studies, under half of the missing clones stem from an unresolved V gene, and the remainder is unexplained. From that table come the V and J calls and clone size; the DNA was used to work out D and trimming. The sample table lists about 82,000 clones, approximately 80% of them with a count of one. Around 0.84% of the sample lies in the top ten.

Germline trimming: 2 bases from V, 0 bases from J; junction bases outside gene matches: 13. There are 20 amino acids in the CDR3, from cysteine to phenylalanine inclusive. Just CDR3 DNA is preserved here, 60 bases in frame from base 1. As encoded in the germline V gene, CDR1 is MGHRA while CDR2 is YSYEKL. A FACSAria II was used to sort memory CD4+ T cells, defined as single viable CD3+CD4+CD8-CD45RO+ cells. CMV serostatus was determined using a Roche Elecsys assay that detects serum IgG against CMV pp150, pp28, p38 and p52. Once the samples were thawed, total CD4+ T cells were enriched through positive selection using CD4 magnetic microbeads. The samples came from a separate study whose specific focus was interrogating the CD4+ T cell memory repertoire. Following standard operating procedures, peripheral blood mononuclear cells were isolated and cryopreserved, while serum was kept at -80 degrees C. The staining relied on CD3-PerCP (BW264/56), CD4-APC (RPA-T4), CD45RO-PE (UCHT1) and CD8-Pacific Orange (3B5) antibodies, and Sytox blue was used to exclude non-viable cells.

The chain couples TRBV4-1 to TRBJ1-4, with 9 bases matching TRBD1. Sequences were obtained from memory CD4+ T cells from blood. This clonotype was obtained from an adult in good health and CMV-seronegative. The nucleotides read TGCGCCAGCAGCCAATTTAGTCCCGGGACAGGGATTGCAACTAATGAAAAACTGTTTTTT. It is translated as CASSQFSPGTGIATNEKLFF.